A selection of T cell receptor beta chains follows, all from one sample in a study of T cells in tumors after PD-1 blockade. Measured with immunoSEQ multiplex PCR; TCRdb has only the in-frame clones, and not every one. The data contain 13,000 to 15,000 clones, around 80% of them singletons. The starting material was PBMCs, obtained after anti-PD-1 treatment. These receptors were obtained from a human donor with basal cell carcinoma. Both conserved end residues are trimmed from each CDR3.

V,J,CDR3
TRBV3-1/TRBV3-2,TRBJ1-1,ASSPQDRFAWGAF
TRBV7-3,TRBJ2-1,ASSLGSSEYNEQF
TRBV5-4,TRBJ2-2,ASSAAVGELF
TRBV11-3,TRBJ2-7,ASSPYRAPYEQY
TRBV6-1,TRBJ2-4,ASSAPGLQRHDIQY
TRBV7-9,TRBJ2-7,ASSLGAHGTIYEQY
TRBV4-1,TRBJ2-1,ASTPEGPSSPYNEQF
TRBV30,TRBJ2-7,AWSGDRGMYEQY
TRBV2,TRBJ2-3,ASSGTSGSTDTQY
TRBV27,TRBJ1-6,ASSLRTRSPLH
TRBV2,TRBJ2-7,ASSRDRQGGYEQY
TRBV10-3,TRBJ2-3,AISRQRGGMADTQY
TRBV4-1,TRBJ2-1,ASSQGGVYPGLPFNEQF
TRBV20-1,TRBJ2-1,SASLRLTNEQF
TRBV2,TRBJ2-1,PRSYGGAREGSSYNEQF
TRBV19,TRBJ2-5,ASSIEWTGRTETQY
TRBV15,TRBJ1-1,ATSRARGQGGASPYTEAF
TRBV15,TRBJ2-7,ATSTVDSSYEQY
TRBV4-1,TRBJ2-7,ASSQEGLGLAPYEQY
TRBV5-5,TRBJ1-2,ASRTPRGPERYT
TRBV5-4,TRBJ2-5,ASNTGGLGKETQY
TRBV2,TRBJ1-2,ASSPMTGVGYGYT
TRBV19,TRBJ2-2,ASSRSLTTGELF
TRBV30,TRBJ2-2,AWSTSGTGELF
TRBV5-4,TRBJ2-5,ASSPIAGGRETQY
TRBV7-9,TRBJ2-1,ASSSQTSGRHEQF
TRBV9,TRBJ1-6,ASSVAGIGSPLH
TRBV5-5,TRBJ2-1,ASSGRIYGYEQF
TRBV6-6,TRBJ1-2,ASSYSRGGQGVGYT
TRBV6-5,TRBJ2-1,ASSYGTPETYNEQF
TRBV12-3/TRBV12-4,TRBJ2-3,ASSPGADTQY
TRBV27,TRBJ2-5,ASRALAGAGTQY
TRBV14,TRBJ1-3,ASSLTGTPGNTIY
TRBV3-1/TRBV3-2,TRBJ2-5,ASRTSGLAGVEY
TRBV2,TRBJ2-1,PRSDGGAGVGSSYNEQF
TRBV19,TRBJ2-1,ASTPRDNYEQF
TRBV29-1,TRBJ2-7,SVREYEQY
TRBV5-1,TRBJ1-2,ASRGTGGHYGYT
TRBV7-9,TRBJ2-3,ASSLPLRLAGITDTQY
TRBV7-9,TRBJ2-5,ASSSTLREGETQY
TRBV5-5,TRBJ2-5,ASSLAGETQY
TRBV18,TRBJ2-7,ASSLSLDGSYEQY
TRBV4-3,TRBJ2-3,ASSLRPGTDTQY
TRBV7-2,TRBJ2-5,ASSLVRRDSPKIRTQY
TRBV7-2,TRBJ1-3,ASSPPGIGNTIY
TRBV6-1,TRBJ1-5,ASSAAGLSSNQPQH
TRBV5-4,TRBJ2-5,ASSLQRGGGQETQY
TRBV30,TRBJ2-7,AWAGQQTYEQY